This T cell receptor (beta chain) was retrieved from a study of blood T cell repertoires in COVID-19. CDR3 size: 15 residues. Germline CDR1 SQVTM, CDR2 ANQGSEA. V lost 4 bases and J lost 7; bases outside the gene matches: 10. Method: immunoSEQ multiplex PCR; TCRdb's copy keeps in-frame clones and lacks some. This sample carries 250,000 to 300,000 clones, roughly 88% of them seen once, and the ten largest clones take 0.8% to 1%. This rearrangement joins TRBV29-1 to TRBJ1-2, with 12 bases aligning to TRBD1. The material sequenced was PBMCs or T cells enriched from blood (not recorded which). The TCR was taken from a woman in her thirties who had recovered from COVID-19. The CDR3 DNA sequence: TGCAGCGTTGGGGAGGGACAGGGGGCGCAGCGTGGCTACACCTTC. Its protein product is CSVGEGQGAQRGYTF.